Each of the 20 T cell receptor beta chains below was sequenced from the same sample in a study of T cell responses to AZD1222 COVID-19 vaccine. Libraries were prepared by immunoSEQ multiplex PCR; TCRdb keeps only in-frame clonotypes and omits some of them. The profile shows some 130,000 clones, 92% of them singletons. Sequenced material: peripheral blood, taken 28 days after the second AZD1222 dose. Every receptor here comes from an adult who received the AZD1222 COVID-19 vaccine.

This chain uses TRBV19 with TRBJ2-1; D uncertain. Germline-derived CDR1 and CDR2 are LNHDA and SQIVND (reference sequence). The V end lost 1 base, the J end lost 3 bases, and 7 bases lay between the germline ends. This CDR3 region has 14 residues. CDR3 region: CASSIGGNYNEQFF. DNA of the CDR3: TGTGCCAGTAGTATAGGCGGCAACTACAATGAGCAGTTCTTC.

The chain links TRBV14 to TRBJ1-1; possibly TRBD1 for D (6 bases). CDR1 is SGHDN, CDR2 FVKESK, per germline. The ends were cut back, 4 bases at V and 4 bases at J, with 19 bases in the middle. There are 16 residues in the CDR3. CDR3 sequence (DNA): TGTGCCAGCAGCCGTTCGACCACAGGGTCCGGCACTGAAGCTTTCTTT. Encoded protein: CASSRSTTGSGTEAFF.

CDR3 in amino acids: CASSLKLATDTQYF. CDR3 DNA sequence: TGTGCCAGCAGCTTAAAACTAGCCACAGATACGCAGTATTTT. The chain carries TRBV5-4 and TRBJ2-3; TRBD2 is a possible D gene (6 bases). Trimming cost V 2 bases and J 2 bases, with 9 bases left between them. The length of the CDR3 is 14 residues. CDR1 is SGHNT and CDR2 is YYREEE in the germline V gene (reference sequence).

The CDR3 spells CASSYSMEEAQYF. The DNA of the CDR3 is TGTGCCAGCAGTTACTCGATGGAGGAGGCCCAGTACTTC. The chain joins TRBV6-2 or TRBV6-3 to TRBJ2-5, with D perhaps matching TRBD2 (5 bases). V lost 0 bases and J 9 bases, leaving 11 bases between the germline ends. CDR3 length: 13 amino acids. The germline gives CDR1 MNHEY, CDR2 SVGEGT.

The chain recombines TRBV15 with TRBJ2-3, with no clear D. There are 16 residues in the CDR3. Germline values: CDR1 LNHNV, CDR2 YYDKDF (reference sequence). V dropped 2 bases and J dropped 3 bases, with 15 bases sitting between them. Here the CDR3 DNA reads TGTGCCACCAGCAGAAGGCCTTCATCCGGGACAGATACGCAGTATTTT. Translation: CATSRRPSSGTDTQYF.

The chain combines TRBV27 with TRBJ2-3; D call uncertain. The germline V gene has CDR1 MNHEY and CDR2 SMNVEV (reference sequence). There are 13 residues in the CDR3. V shed 5 bases and J shed 4 bases, with 10 bases lying between them. The CDR3 sequence: CASSRIGPDTQYF. CDR3 bases: TGTGCCAGCAGTCGTATAGGGCCAGATACGCAGTATTTT.

The rearrangement joins TRBV5-1 to TRBJ2-5; the D is unclear. V was cut by 3 bases and J by 4 bases, with 13 bases left in between. CDR1 is SGHRS, CDR2 YFSETQ, per germline. This CDR3 contains 14 residues. The CDR3 nucleotides read TGCGCCAGCAGCTCCGGCTACCCCGGAGAGACCCAGTACTTC. Protein product: CASSSGYPGETQYF. The full variable domain, rest sourced from reference TRBV5-1 and TRBJ2-5, is KAGVTQTPRYLIKTRGQQVTLSCSPISGHRSVSWYQQTPGQGLQFLFEYFSETQRNKGNFPGRFSGRQFSNSRSEMNVSTLELGDSALYLCASSSGYPGETQYFGPGTRLLVL.

CDR3 bases: TGTGCCAGTAGTATTGAGGCAGGGAATCAGCCCCAGCATTTT. It codes for CASSIEAGNQPQHF. This chain connects TRBV19 to TRBJ1-5; tentatively, D is TRBD1 (5 bases). Germline-derived CDR1 and CDR2 are LNHDA and SQIVND (reference sequence). The CDR3 spans 14 residues. The V end was cut by 3 bases, the J end by 4 bases, with 10 bases between.

The chain links TRBV28 to TRBJ1-5; no reliable D call. Germline assignment: CDR1 MDHEN and CDR2 SYDVKM. V was cut by 7 bases and J by 4 bases, with 17 bases left in between. The CDR3 consists of 15 residues. CDR3 in DNA: TGTGCCAGCACCTCGGAGCCGTCGATTAATCAGCCCCAGCATTTT. Its protein product is CASTSEPSINQPQHF.

This clone appeared a few times. The CDR3 nucleotides read TGTGCCAGCAGCGCCGTGAACACCGGGGAGCTGTTTTTT. Amino acids: CASSAVNTGELFF. The chain is built from TRBV7-8 and TRBJ2-2; no clear D gene. The V end lost 5 bases, the J end lost 1 base, and 5 bases lay between the germline ends. CDR3 length equals 13 residues. Germline-derived CDR1 and CDR2 are SGHVS and FQNEAQ.

The V gene is TRBV11-2, the J gene TRBJ1-2; 11 bases match TRBD1. CDR3 size: 15 residues. CDR1 is SGHAT, CDR2 FQNNGV, per germline. With V trimmed by 1 base and J by 6 bases, 4 bases remained unmatched. The CDR3 DNA sequence: TGTGCCAGCAGCTTAGGATGGGGACAGGGGGATGGCTACACCTTC. Translation gives CASSLGWGQGDGYTF.

V and J are TRBV14 and TRBJ1-4; D not resolved. CDR1 is SGHDN and CDR2 is FVKESK in the germline V gene. Between the trimmed V and J ends, which lost 1 base and 1 base, there was a span of 13 bases. The CDR3 runs 17 residues. Here the CDR3 DNA reads TGTGCCAGCAGCCAAGGAGGTTTCGGGATAACTAATGAAAAACTGTTTTTT. This codes for CASSQGGFGITNEKLFF.

The chain recombines TRBV6-2 or TRBV6-3 with TRBJ1-1, with D perhaps matching TRBD1 (5 bases). Germline CDR1 MNHEY, CDR2 SVGEGT. This CDR3 spans 16 amino acids. V was cut by 5 bases and J by 0 bases, with 16 bases left in between. The CDR3 spells CASSDYSGTVNTEAFF. The CDR3 region has the DNA TGTGCCAGCAGTGACTACTCAGGGACGGTGAACACTGAAGCTTTCTTT.

This clone has only a few counts. The chain employs TRBV4-3 and TRBJ1-3; TRBD1 is a possible D gene (5 bases). Deletions cut 0 bases from V and 4 bases from J, with 13 bases between. Germline V gene lookup returns CDR1 LGHNA and CDR2 YSLEER. The CDR3 loop spans 16 amino acids. CDR3 sequence (DNA): TGCGCCAGCAGCCAAGATCTGCCAGGGTCCGGAAACACCATATATTTT. This sequence encodes CASSQDLPGSGNTIYF.

This clone has just one count. CDR3 region: CASGRRQYSGANVLTF. The CDR3 DNA reads as TGTGCCAGTGGGAGGCGGCAGTACTCTGGGGCCAACGTCCTGACTTTC. The chain joins TRBV19 to TRBJ2-6; TRBD2 might be the D (6 bases). CDR3 size: 16 residues. The V gene's germline CDR1 is LNHDA and CDR2 SQIVND (reference sequence). Trimming removed 8 bases from V and 0 bases from J, with 14 bases in between.

The chain combines TRBV7-9 with TRBJ2-7; 9 bases match TRBD2. This CDR3 has 14 residues. Germline V gives CDR1 SEHNR, CDR2 FQNEAQ (reference sequence). Trimming removed 4 bases from V and 2 bases from J; junction bases left unmatched: 3. The CDR3 loop is CASSSTSGPYEQYF. In DNA, the CDR3 is TGTGCCAGCAGCTCGACTAGCGGCCCCTACGAGCAGTACTTC.

CDR3 coding DNA: TGCGCCAGCAGCTTGGCGTCTCCCACCTACGAGCAGTACTTC. Its translation: CASSLASPTYEQYF. This chain uses TRBV5-1 with TRBJ2-7; D is undetermined. Trimming took off 0 bases at V and 2 bases at J, with 9 bases between the two ends. Per germline, CDR1 SGHRS and CDR2 YFSETQ. CDR3 length equals 14 residues.

J is TRBJ2-7 and V is TRBV6-5; 13 bases agree with TRBD2. Trimming cost V 6 bases and J 1 base; bases outside gene matches: 3. This CDR3 has 15 residues. Germline loops: CDR1 MNHEY, CDR2 SVGAGI. CDR3 coding DNA: TGTGCCAGCAGGGAGGGACTAGCGGGGTCCTACGAGCAGTACTTC. Translating gives CASREGLAGSYEQYF.

The chain links TRBV10-3 to TRBJ1-1; 7 bases line up with TRBD1. With 6 bases clipped from V and 8 bases from J, the junction kept 6 bases outside the gene matches. CDR1 is ENHRY and CDR2 is SYGVKD in the germline V gene. The CDR3 consists of 12 residues. The CDR3 here is CAISRDRAEAFF. CDR3 DNA: TGTGCCATCAGCCGAGACAGGGCCGAAGCTTTCTTT.

This clone appeared once. V and J are TRBV9 and TRBJ2-2, with D unresolved. This CDR3 comprises 15 residues. CDR1 SGDLS and CDR2 YYNGEE come from the germline V gene. V shed 0 bases and J shed 6 bases, with 12 bases lying between them. CDR3 bases: TGTGCCAGCAGCGTAGTTGGCAAAAGGTCCGGGGAGCTGTTTTTT. It codes for CASSVVGKRSGELFF.